These 5 T cell receptor beta chains were sequenced from one sample in a study of sequential checkpoint blockade in melanoma. Treatment denoted: randomized to nivolumab then ipilimumab (arm A) or the reverse (arm B). TCRdb's copy holds only in-frame clones and misses some; the assay was immunoSEQ multiplex PCR. The sample includes 40,000 or so clones, roughly 90% seen only once; the top ten take about 12%. Sequences were derived from CD8+ T cells sorted from blood (inferred from file names), sampled from a patient given nivolumab and ipilimumab in sequence. The receptors were gathered from a human donor with melanoma.

The chain links TRBV6-1 to TRBJ2-7, with 7 nucleotides matching TRBD1. The CDR3 sequence is 18 residues long. V lost 7 bases, J lost 3 bases, and 21 bases stayed unmatched. The germline CDR1 and CDR2 sequences are MNHNS and SASEGT. CDR3 DNA sequence: TGTGCCAGCACTGACAGGGCAGGTTACCCCACAGAAATCTACGAGCAGTACGTC. This codes for CASTDRAGYPTEIYEQYV.

The rearrangement links TRBV5-1 to TRBJ1-2, with 7 bases identical to TRBD1. The CDR3 spans 13 residues. The V segment lost 4 bases and the J segment 4 bases; nucleotides outside the gene matches: 4. Germline CDR1 and CDR2: SGHRS and YFSETQ. CDR3 coding DNA: TGCGCCAGCAGCCTGGACAGGAGCTATGGCTACACCTTC. Encoded protein: CASSLDRSYGYTF.

This clone has just a few counts. The chain combines TRBV19 with TRBJ1-1, with D unclear. Germline V CDR1 and CDR2: LNHDA, SQIVND (reference sequence). V was shortened by 7 bases and J by 2 bases, with 11 bases between the two germline ends. The length of the CDR3 is 13 residues. This chain's CDR3 is CASITTLNTEAFF. CDR3 DNA sequence: TGTGCCAGTATCACGACACTTAACACTGAAGCTTTCTTT.

The chain employs TRBV27 and TRBJ1-5; D is unresolved. The CDR3 length is 13 residues. CDR1 and CDR2 from the germline V gene are MNHEY and SMNVEV (reference sequence). Between the trimmed V and J ends, which lost 3 bases and 4 bases, there was a span of 7 bases. The CDR3 here is CASSFGWNQPQHF. In nucleotides, the CDR3 is TGTGCCAGCAGTTTCGGGTGGAATCAGCCCCAGCATTTT.

V gene TRBV11-2 combines with J gene TRBJ2-7, with 11 nucleotides matching TRBD1. CDR3 length: 15 amino acids. Germline trimming cut 3 bases from V and 4 bases from J; bases unmatched to any gene: 5. Per germline, CDR1 SGHAT and CDR2 FQNNGV. CDR3 sequence reads: CASSFGGTGGYEQYF. CDR3 bases: TGTGCCAGCAGCTTCGGCGGGACAGGGGGGTACGAGCAGTACTTC.